These 24 T cell receptor beta chains were sequenced from one sample in a study of CD8 T cells in ankylosing spondylitis (dated by TCRdb to the late 2010s). Study-level results and caveats: Blood from ankylosing spondylitis patients appeared to be characterized by a TCR beta motif made up of several highly homologous amino acid variants.

To prepare the library, 5' RACE was applied. For sequencing, an Illumina HiSeq 2500 was employed. The raw public data were reprocessed by TCRdb itself: fastp quality trimming at Q25, MiXCR clonotype calling, in-frame beta chains only. Identical CDR3 proteins give one entry, which carries the most common genes and DNA. In all, the sample holds about 500,000 distinct CDR3 sequences, and about 5.4% of those were seen once. The leading ten clones occupy approximately 4% of the sample. Their cognate antigens are unknown. Specimen: blood, either unsorted or a sorted T cell fraction (not recorded which). The source of these receptors is a male donor with ankylosing spondylitis.

This clonotype was counted a few times. V is TRBV7-8 and J is TRBJ2-2, with D possibly matching TRBD2 (7 bases). With 2 bases removed from V and 1 base from J, the gap between germline ends came to 23 bases. Germline V gene data show CDR1 as SGHVS and CDR2 as FQNEAQ. The CDR3 runs 20 residues. The CDR3 protein is CASSLIKGGTSFVNTGELFF. CDR3 nucleotide sequence: TGTGCCAGCAGCTTAATCAAGGGGGGGACCAGCTTCGTGAACACCGGGGAGCTGTTTTTT.

The sample holds many counts of this clonotype. The CDR3 DNA reads as TGTGCCAGCAGCTTAGCACGGGACGCAGGATATGGCTACACCTTC. Translation gives CASSLARDAGYGYTF. The V call is TRBV7-2, the J call TRBJ1-2; the D gene is possibly TRBD1 (5 bases). Germline V CDR1 and CDR2: SGHTA, FQGNSA. Trimming pared 0 bases from V and 5 bases from J, leaving 13 bases between. The CDR3 spans 15 residues.

This clonotype was seen at least ten times. This chain connects TRBV25-1 to TRBJ2-3; 16 nucleotides align to TRBD2. Germline CDR1 MGHDK, CDR2 SYGVNS. V lost 5 bases, J lost 5 bases, and 7 bases stayed unmatched. The length of the CDR3 is 17 residues. The DNA for the CDR3 is TGTGCCAGCAGTACTGGGACTAGCGGGAGGGCCAGAGATACGCAGTATTTT. Its translation is CASSTGTSGRARDTQYF.

This clonotype was counted many times. The CDR3 sequence is CASSQHPGDLQNIQYF. The CDR3, as DNA: TGCGCCAGCAGCCAACACCCAGGGGACCTCCAAAACATTCAGTACTTC. The chain uses TRBV4-3 and TRBJ2-4, with D possibly matching TRBD1 (6 bases). The CDR3 totals 16 residues. The V gene lost 2 bases and the J gene lost 5 bases, with 16 bases spanning the gap. Germline assignment: CDR1 LGHNA and CDR2 YSLEER.

There are many counts of this clonotype. CDR3 nucleotide sequence: TGTGCCAGCAGCGTAGGTCCCGGAAACTATGGCTACACCTTC. Translation gives CASSVGPGNYGYTF. The chain is built from TRBV9 and TRBJ1-2, with D hard to call. There are 14 residues in the CDR3. Germline CDR1 is SGDLS and CDR2 is YYNGEE. The V and J ends lost 0 bases and 2 bases respectively, with 8 bases between them.

This clonotype was counted ten times or more. The chain has TRBV4-3 and TRBJ2-3; the D is unclear. The CDR3 runs to 14 residues. V lost 0 bases to trimming and J lost 5 bases, with 9 bases between them. Germline CDR1 reads LGHNA; CDR2 reads YSLEER. The CDR3 loop is CASSQDRSRDTQYF. In nucleotides, the CDR3 is TGCGCCAGCAGCCAAGATCGCTCCCGAGATACGCAGTATTTT.

This clonotype has only a few counts. The rearrangement uses TRBV3-1 and TRBJ1-4, with unresolved D. V lost 4 bases to trimming and J lost 0 bases, with 9 bases between them. This CDR3 comprises 15 residues. Germline V gene sequence: CDR1 LGHDT, CDR2 YNNKEL (reference sequence). The CDR3 reads CASSREMATNEKLFF. The DNA for the CDR3 is TGTGCCAGCAGCCGAGAGATGGCAACTAATGAAAAACTGTTTTTT.

This clonotype was seen ten or more times. This chain's CDR3 is CATSAGTLFSDTQYF. The CDR3 DNA reads as TGTGCCACCAGTGCTGGGACCCTTTTTTCAGATACGCAGTATTTT. J is TRBJ2-3 and V is TRBV24-1; D might be TRBD1 or TRBD2, each matching 5 bases. Trimming took 5 bases from V and 4 from J, leaving 15 bases between them. Germline values: CDR1 KGHDR, CDR2 SFDVKD. This CDR3 region has 15 residues.

This clonotype appeared many times. The chain is built from TRBV6-5 and TRBJ2-2; maybe TRBD2 (6 bases). V dropped 4 bases and J dropped 6 bases, with 15 bases sitting between them. The V gene's germline CDR1 is MNHEY and CDR2 SVGAGI. The CDR3 is 15 amino acids. The CDR3 region has the DNA TGTGCCAGCAGTTCCGGGACGCCTAGCGCCGGGGAGCTGTTTTTT. It codes for CASSSGTPSAGELFF.

Only a few counts were recorded for this clonotype. V gene TRBV18 combines with J gene TRBJ2-1, with a weak D call TRBD1 (6 bases). Germline lookup yields CDR1 KGHSH and CDR2 LQKENI. CDR3 size: 17 residues. The V gene lost 2 bases and the J gene lost 7 bases, with 21 bases spanning the gap. Here the CDR3 reads CASSPTIGDKDWNEQFF. The CDR3 region has the DNA TGTGCCAGCTCACCAACCATCGGGGACAAGGATTGGAATGAGCAGTTCTTC.

At least ten counts were recorded for this clonotype. The chain carries TRBV7-9 and TRBJ1-4; D might be TRBD1 (5 bases). CDR3 size: 12 residues. Germline CDR1 is SEHNR and CDR2 is FQNEAQ (reference sequence). V lost 5 bases to trimming and J lost 8 bases, with 9 bases between them. The CDR3 loop is CASSRGSEKLFF. In DNA, the CDR3 is TGTGCCAGCAGCCGGGGGAGCGAAAAACTGTTTTTT.

This clonotype was observed a handful of times. The chain combines TRBV20-1 with TRBJ2-7; D unclear. The CDR3 runs to 14 residues. Per the germline V gene, CDR1 is DFQATT and CDR2 is SNEGSKA (reference sequence). Trimming removed 0 bases at V and 2 bases at J, with 11 bases between. The CDR3 sequence is CSARDFTNPYEQYF. In DNA form, the CDR3 reads TGCAGTGCTAGAGATTTTACTAACCCCTACGAGCAGTACTTC.

The sample holds many counts of this clonotype. V is TRBV12-3 or TRBV12-4 and J is TRBJ2-5, with 9 bases aligning to TRBD1. This CDR3 has 14 residues. V lost 2 bases, J lost 4 bases, and 2 bases stayed unmatched. The CDR3 sequence is CASSLNRGPETQYF. CDR3 bases: TGTGCCAGCAGTTTAAACAGGGGGCCAGAGACCCAGTACTTC.

In this sample, this clonotype turned up many times. The chain is built from TRBV21-1 and TRBJ2-7. TRBV21-1 is noted as a pseudogene. This CDR3 has 13 residues. Here the CDR3 reads CASSQRARYEQYF. CDR3 coding DNA: TGTGCCAGCAGCCAAAGAGCTAGATACGAGCAGTACTTC.

This clonotype was counted ten times or more. V and J are TRBV24-1 and TRBJ2-2; D gene uncertain. CDR3 length: 14 residues. Trimming shortened V by 6 bases and J by 4 bases, and 11 bases separated the two germline ends. Germline V gene lookup returns CDR1 KGHDR and CDR2 SFDVKD. The CDR3 nucleotides are TGTGCCACCAGTCCCGCAATCAGCACCGGGGAGCTGTTTTTT. It is translated as CATSPAISTGELFF.

This clonotype was counted a few times. V is TRBV9 and J is TRBJ2-3, with unresolved D. Trimming removed 6 bases from V and 5 bases from J, with 16 bases in between. CDR3 length equals 14 residues. The germline CDR1 and CDR2 sequences are SGDLS and YYNGEE. In nucleotides, the CDR3 is TGTGCCAGCAAACCCGAAATAGGGAAAGATACGCAGTATTTT. Translated: CASKPEIGKDTQYF.

This clonotype was seen more than once but under ten times. The chain recombines TRBV7-2 with TRBJ2-6, with TRBD1 identical over 8 bases. Germline V lookup: CDR1 SGHTA, CDR2 FQGNSA. Unmatched junction bases numbered 5, after V lost 6 bases and J lost 4 bases. The CDR3 has 15 residues. As DNA, the CDR3 is TGTGCCAGCAGGTCAGGGGGCTCCGGGGCCAACGTCCTGACTTTC. It codes for CASRSGGSGANVLTF.

This clonotype was recorded many times. The V and J genes are TRBV5-1 and TRBJ2-5; 12 bases map to TRBD2. Germline assignment: CDR1 SGHRS and CDR2 YFSETQ. V shed 4 bases and J 4 bases; nucleotides not matched to a gene: 8. The CDR3 consists of 16 residues. The CDR3 sequence is CASSPLAGGPAETQYF. In DNA form, the CDR3 reads TGCGCCAGCAGCCCCCTAGCGGGAGGGCCCGCAGAGACCCAGTACTTC.

This clonotype was recorded at least ten times. The gene calls are TRBV5-1 and TRBJ2-7; 7 positions agree with TRBD1. The CDR3 extends over 14 amino acids. Germline trimming cut 5 bases from V and 0 bases from J; bases unmatched to any gene: 5. CDR1 and CDR2 from the germline V gene are SGHRS and YFSETQ. This CDR3 is CASSRTGTSYEQYF. The CDR3 DNA is TGCGCCAGCAGTAGGACAGGAACCTCCTACGAGCAGTACTTC.

This rearrangement joins TRBV28 to TRBJ2-7, with a possible D match to TRBD2 (6 bases). The germline CDR1 and CDR2 sequences are MDHEN and SYDVKM. This CDR3 is 13 amino acids long. V lost 2 bases, J lost 4 bases, and 9 bases lay in between. CDR3: CASSLIGGYEQYF. CDR3 in DNA: TGTGCCAGCAGTTTAATTGGGGGGTACGAGCAGTACTTC.

The sample holds many counts of this clonotype. The chain uses TRBV12-3 or TRBV12-4 and TRBJ2-3; 8 bases align to TRBD2. The J segment lost 2 bases and the V segment lost 5 bases, leaving 9 bases of the junction unmatched. CDR3 size: 16 residues. This CDR3 is CASSTGSGAYTDTQYF. Here the CDR3 DNA reads TGTGCCAGCAGTACTGGTAGCGGGGCCTACACAGATACGCAGTATTTT.

This clonotype was counted only a few times. V is TRBV29-1 and J is TRBJ2-7; a weak D match, TRBD2 (5 bases). Trimming stripped 7 bases from V and 2 bases from J, with 15 bases between. Germline V lookup: CDR1 SQVTM, CDR2 ANQGSEA. CDR3 length equals 13 residues. The chain's CDR3 is CSAGRGSTYEQYF. In DNA, the CDR3 is TGCAGCGCTGGACGGGGATCAACCTACGAGCAGTACTTC.

This clonotype was picked up many times. V usage is TRBV29-1 and J usage is TRBJ2-3, with TRBD1 as a possible D gene (5 bases). This CDR3 region has 13 residues. CDR1 is SQVTM and CDR2 is ANQGSEA in the germline V gene. V was shortened by 4 bases and J by 4 bases, with 12 bases between the two germline ends. The CDR3 is CSVGQRRADTQYF. Written as DNA, the CDR3 is TGCAGCGTTGGACAGAGACGAGCAGATACGCAGTATTTT.

This clonotype was observed at least ten times. This sequence joins TRBV9 and TRBJ2-7, with D possibly matching TRBD2 (5 bases). Germline CDR1 reads SGDLS; CDR2 reads YYNGEE. The CDR3 is made up of 14 amino acids. V dropped 3 bases and J dropped 6 bases, with 16 bases sitting between them. CDR3 residues: CASSEDPYRGEQYF. Here the CDR3 DNA reads TGTGCCAGCAGCGAAGATCCGTATCGGGGCGAGCAGTACTTC.